A single sample is the source of the 24 T cell receptor beta chains below, sequenced in a study of type 1 regulatory T cells. Notes on the study in general: Compared with non-Tr1 cells, Tr1 cells showed a narrower TCR repertoire.

A single record per CDR3 protein comes from TCRdb applying MiXCR to the reads. The sample includes over 5,000 distinct CDR3 sequences, over 25% of them seen just once. These TCRs' antigens remain unknown. Sequencing input: cultured type 1 regulatory T (Tr1) cells, either the whole culture or a sorted fraction (not recorded which). The receptors stem from a human donor in good health.

This clonotype was found many times. V gene TRBV18 combines with J gene TRBJ1-3; D remains ambiguous. The CDR3 sequence is 17 residues long. Germline CDR1 is KGHSH and CDR2 is LQKENI. V shed 4 bases and J shed 0 bases, with 16 bases lying between them. The CDR3 sequence is CASSLLSGAFSGNTIYF. The DNA for the CDR3 is TGTGCCAGCTCACTACTAAGTGGAGCATTCTCTGGAAACACCATATATTTT.

This clonotype occurred once. This may come from a read error, since a much larger clone is one base off. This chain links TRBV12-3 or TRBV12-4 with TRBJ2-3; D is ambiguous. The CDR3 has 11 amino acids. V lost 6 bases, J lost 7 bases, and 8 bases lay in between. CDR3 bases: TGTGCCAGCAGATCCGGTCATACGCAGTATTTT. Translation gives CASRSGHTQYF.

V and J are TRBV6-5 and TRBJ1-6; TRBD1 is a possible D gene (6 bases). Trimming cost V 2 bases and J 7 bases, with 15 bases left between them. The CDR3 has 16 residues. CDR1 and CDR2 from the germline V gene are MNHEY and SVGAGI. CDR3 sequence: CASSYRQGSPNSPLHF. Written as DNA, the CDR3 is TGTGCCAGCAGTTACCGGCAGGGGTCGCCCAATTCACCCCTCCACTTT.

With regard to this clonotype: This sequence is one base from a far larger clone and is likely a read error. The chain employs TRBV5-1 and TRBJ2-1; 13 bases fit TRBD2. CDR1 is SGHRS, CDR2 YFSETQ, per germline. The junction had 8 bases not matched to a gene; V was cut back by 1 base and J by 13 bases. The CDR3 has 15 amino acids. CDR3 protein: CASSLTSGGAETQFF. The CDR3 bases are TGCGCCAGCAGCTTGACTAGCGGGGGGGCAGAGACCCAGTTCTTC.

This rearrangement joins TRBV6-1 to TRBJ1-4, with 11 positions matching TRBD1. The CDR3 runs 16 residues. CDR1 MNHNS and CDR2 SASEGT come from the germline V gene. The trim removed 5 bases at V and 3 bases at J, leaving 5 bases unmatched. Here the CDR3 DNA reads TGTGCCAGCAGTCGGACAGGGGGCTTGTCTAATGAAAAACTGTTTTTT. This translates into CASSRTGGLSNEKLFF.

The rearrangement links TRBV20-1 to TRBJ1-4; unclear D gene. The CDR3 totals 14 residues. Per the germline V gene, CDR1 is DFQATT and CDR2 is SNEGSKA (reference sequence). Trimming took off 5 bases at V and 3 bases at J, with 13 bases between the two ends. The CDR3 bases are TGCAGTGCTCCCGTTCAGGTGCCTAATGAAAAACTGTTTTTT. This gives the protein CSAPVQVPNEKLFF.

This clonotype turned up a few times. The J gene is TRBJ2-1, the V gene TRBV20-1, with 7 positions matching TRBD2. The trim removed 0 bases at V and 0 bases at J, leaving 5 bases unmatched. The CDR3 has 16 residues. From germline, CDR1 is DFQATT and CDR2 SNEGSKA (reference sequence). The CDR3 region is CSARDRRGSSYNEQFF. The CDR3 region has the DNA TGCAGTGCTAGAGATCGGCGGGGGAGCTCCTACAATGAGCAGTTCTTC.

This clonotype is categorized as medium-sized. The chain employs TRBV5-1 and TRBJ2-2; D is perhaps TRBD1 (7 bases). The CDR3 runs 16 residues. Trimming took 4 bases from V and 1 from J, leaving 14 bases between them. Germline V gives CDR1 SGHRS, CDR2 YFSETQ. The DNA of the CDR3 is TGCGCCAGCAGCCTTCGGGGGACAGTGAACACCGGGGAGCTGTTTTTT. Protein product: CASSLRGTVNTGELFF. Based on the CDR3 plus reference TRBV5-1 and TRBJ2-2, the full variable domain is KAGVTQTPRYLIKTRGQQVTLSCSPISGHRSVSWYQQTPGQGLQFLFEYFSETQRNKGNFPGRFSGRQFSNSRSEMNVSTLELGDSALYLCASSLRGTVNTGELFFGEGSRLTVL.

This clonotype was seen many times. The chain links TRBV5-1 to TRBJ1-6; 10 positions agree with TRBD1. Germline loops: CDR1 SGHRS, CDR2 YFSETQ. The V gene end was trimmed by 4 bases and the J gene end by 9 bases; junction bases not matched to a gene: 7. The CDR3 extends over 15 amino acids. The CDR3 loop is CASSRDRGQGSPLHF. Written as DNA, the CDR3 is TGCGCCAGCAGCAGAGACAGGGGGCAGGGTTCACCCCTCCACTTT.

By share, this clonotype ranks as medium-sized. The J gene is TRBJ2-5, the V gene TRBV5-1, with 15 bases that match TRBD2. V shed 3 bases and J 7 bases; nucleotides not matched to a gene: 19. The CDR3 loop spans 20 amino acids. Germline V lookup: CDR1 SGHRS, CDR2 YFSETQ. The CDR3 region is CASSWNRGTSGGTPPGTQYF. The CDR3 DNA reads as TGCGCCAGCAGCTGGAATAGGGGGACTAGCGGGGGGACGCCCCCAGGGACCCAGTACTTC.

A note on this clonotype: The conserved closing phenylalanine or tryptophan is absent in this CDR3, likely reflecting a read error. No DNA is shown, since the ends of the CDR3 on it are uncertain; the CDR3 is the one TCRdb lists. This rearrangement joins TRBV29-1 to TRBJ2-1; TRBD1, the D gene given by the table, was not confirmed from the DNA. The CDR3 is 14 residues long, counting both termini. CDR1 SQVTM and CDR2 ANQGSEA come from the germline V gene. The CDR3 here is CSGERGYLYKEQGC.

The table lists this clonotype with many counts. The rearrangement joins TRBV11-2 to TRBJ2-2; TRBD2 aligns across 8 bases. The CDR3 covers 16 residues. CDR1 is SGHAT, CDR2 FQNNGV, per germline. V lost 7 bases to trimming and J lost 0 bases; unmatched junction nucleotides: 7. In nucleotides, the CDR3 is TGTGCCAGCATCTATTCCGGGGGGGCGAACACCGGGGAGCTGTTTTTT. As protein: CASIYSGGANTGELFF.

This clonotype appeared a single time. This CDR3 is missing its conserved last phenylalanine or tryptophan, likely due to a read error. Because the CDR3's place on the DNA is in doubt, the DNA is left out and the CDR3 is given as listed by TCRdb. The genes are TRBV7-9 and TRBJ1-2; TRBD1 was called by the table and not checked on the DNA. The CDR3 is 16 residues long, counting both termini. Germline V lookup: CDR1 SEHNR, CDR2 FQNEAQ (reference sequence). The CDR3 sequence is CASSIERTGIEKGDTC.

In its sample, this clonotype was seen many times. V is TRBV5-5 and J is TRBJ2-5, with D maybe TRBD1 (5 bases). Germline loops: CDR1 SGHKS, CDR2 YYEKEE (reference sequence). The CDR3 has 14 amino acids. The germline V and J ends were trimmed by 0 bases and 5 bases, with 11 bases remaining between them. The CDR3 loop reads CASSLANRLETQYF. The CDR3 DNA is TGTGCCAGCAGCTTGGCCAACAGGTTGGAGACCCAGTACTTC.

This chain links TRBV20-1 with TRBJ2-2; TRBD2 matches 7 bases. Trimming removed 0 bases from V and 1 base from J; junction bases left unmatched: 5. The length of the CDR3 is 16 residues. CDR1 is DFQATT and CDR2 is SNEGSKA in the germline V gene (reference sequence). CDR3 protein: CSARDLSGVNTGELFF. The CDR3 DNA follows: TGCAGTGCTAGAGATCTGAGCGGGGTGAACACCGGGGAGCTGTTTTTT.

The J gene is TRBJ1-1, the V gene TRBV6-5; D not certain. The V end was cut by 5 bases, the J end by 1 base, with 14 bases between. The CDR3 runs to 15 residues. Germline V gene sequence: CDR1 MNHEY, CDR2 SVGAGI. In DNA, the CDR3 is TGTGCCAGCAGTCGTAAGGGCTGGGCGAACACTGAAGCTTTCTTT. Its translation is CASSRKGWANTEAFF.

The V and J genes are TRBV6-6 and TRBJ1-2; 8 nucleotides match TRBD1. Germline values: CDR1 MNHNY, CDR2 SVGAGI (reference sequence). This CDR3 has 18 residues. V lost 6 bases and J lost 10; bases outside the gene matches: 25. CDR3 sequence: CASRGFLDRGLPDKVYTF. As DNA, the CDR3 is TGTGCCAGCAGAGGCTTTTTAGACAGGGGACTTCCTGACAAGGTCTACACCTTC.

The CDR3 sequence is CASSQVWGQGPDTQYF. The CDR3 DNA reads as TGTGCCAGCAGCCAAGTTTGGGGACAGGGCCCAGATACGCAGTATTTT. The chain joins TRBV3-1 to TRBJ2-3; 9 bases agree with TRBD1. The CDR3 contains 16 residues. V lost 1 base and J lost 4; bases outside the gene matches: 6. CDR1 LGHDT and CDR2 YNNKEL come from the germline V gene (reference sequence).

The chain combines TRBV6-2 or TRBV6-3 with TRBJ1-6; weak D call: TRBD1 (5 bases). This CDR3 contains 15 residues. CDR1 is MNHEY and CDR2 is SVGEGT in the germline V gene. V was clipped by 6 bases and J by 7 bases, with 16 bases between them. CDR3 DNA sequence: TGTGCCAGCAGCCCTCCGGGGGTTAACAATTCACCCCTCCACTTT. Translation gives CASSPPGVNNSPLHF.

V usage is TRBV6-1 and J usage is TRBJ1-5; D ambiguous. Germline loops: CDR1 MNHNS, CDR2 SASEGT. CDR3 length: 19 residues. Trimming removed 7 bases from V and 0 bases from J, with 25 bases in between. The CDR3 loop reads CASTTTGRARLYSNQPQHF. The CDR3 nucleotides read TGTGCCAGCACCACGACCGGAAGGGCCCGACTTTATAGCAATCAGCCCCAGCATTTT.

This clonotype turned up a few times. CDR3 sequence (DNA): TGCAGCGTTGGCCAGGAACTATACGAGCAGTACTTC. It codes for CSVGQELYEQYF. The chain joins TRBV29-1 to TRBJ2-7; D is uncertain. The germline V gene has CDR1 SQVTM and CDR2 ANQGSEA. CDR3 size: 12 residues. Trimming cost V 4 bases and J 4 bases, with 11 bases left between them.

This clonotype is medium-sized. This sequence joins TRBV9 and TRBJ2-7, with 11 bases that match TRBD2. Trimming at V came to 3 bases and at J to 5 bases, leaving 4 bases not matched to a gene. There are 14 residues in the CDR3. From germline, CDR1 is SGDLS and CDR2 YYNGEE. The CDR3 loop is CASSATSGGNEQYF. Here the CDR3 DNA reads TGTGCCAGCAGCGCCACTAGCGGGGGCAACGAGCAGTACTTC.

J is TRBJ1-1 and V is TRBV28; 11 nucleotides match TRBD1. This CDR3 comprises 15 residues. Germline values: CDR1 MDHEN, CDR2 SYDVKM. V dropped 1 base and J dropped 4; count of bases not matched to a gene: 2. The CDR3 DNA reads as TGTGCCAGCAGTTTATTAGGGACAGGGGGCACTGAAGCTTTCTTT. It translates to CASSLLGTGGTEAFF.

In its sample, this clonotype was seen once. Compared with germline, one end of the junction differs, possibly owing to a read error. The chain uses TRBV12-3 or TRBV12-4 and TRBJ2-3, with 9 bases matching TRBD2. The CDR3 spans 17 residues. This CDR3 is CASSLTLGVAGADMQYF. The CDR3 coding sequence is TGTGCCAGCAGTTTAACCCTAGGAGTAGCGGGGGCAGATATGCAGTATTTT.